The 11 T cell receptor beta chains presented below share a single source sample, sequenced in a study of blood T cell repertoires in COVID-19. Generated by immunoSEQ multiplex PCR, the TCRdb table keeps only in-frame clones and is missing some. The sample lists nearly 400,000 clones; roughly 91% were seen once. The specimen was PBMCs or T cells enriched from blood (not recorded which). The receptors come from a woman aged 25 to 39 who had recovered from COVID-19.

The chain links TRBV7-8 to TRBJ2-2; D is unclear. V dropped 3 bases and J dropped 4 bases, with 9 bases sitting between them. CDR1 is SGHVS, CDR2 FQNEAQ, per germline. This CDR3 has 14 residues. The CDR3 DNA is TGTGCCAGCAGCTTGCGCCGGGTCACCGGGGAGCTGTTTTTT. Translated, it gives CASSLRRVTGELFF.

V gene TRBV5-1 combines with J gene TRBJ1-6, with D possibly being TRBD1 (6 bases). Germline V lookup: CDR1 SGHRS, CDR2 YFSETQ. CDR3 length: 15 residues. V lost 1 base and J 7 bases, leaving 12 bases between the germline ends. Here the CDR3 DNA reads TGCGCCAGCAGCTTGAAGGACAGAACCAATTCACCCCTCCACTTT. Translated, it gives CASSLKDRTNSPLHF. Full variable domain (missing parts from reference TRBV5-1 and TRBJ1-6): KAGVTQTPRYLIKTRGQQVTLSCSPISGHRSVSWYQQTPGQGLQFLFEYFSETQRNKGNFPGRFSGRQFSNSRSEMNVSTLELGDSALYLCASSLKDRTNSPLHFGNGTRLTVT.

On this clone itself: This sample also contains other DNA sequences that code for the same CDR3. The rearrangement links TRBV28 to TRBJ1-5; 7 bases are shared with TRBD1. Germline CDR1 MDHEN, CDR2 SYDVKM. V trimming: 10 bases; J trimming: 3 bases; junction bases outside the gene matches: 15. This CDR3 is 16 amino acids long. CDR3 in DNA: TGTGCCACTACGAACGTACGGACAGGCTCCAATCAGCCCCAGCATTTT. Amino acids: CATTNVRTGSNQPQHF.

The count of this clone is one. The chain joins TRBV5-4 to TRBJ1-4, with 8 bases that match TRBD1. Trimming at V came to 3 bases and at J to 8 bases, leaving 6 bases not matched to a gene. Per germline, CDR1 SGHNT and CDR2 YYREEE (reference sequence). This CDR3 spans 14 amino acids. In DNA form, the CDR3 reads TGTGCCAGCAGCTCACAGGGGGAGAGGGAAAAACTGTTTTTT. It yields the protein CASSSQGEREKLFF.

The chain links TRBV10-1 to TRBJ1-1; D possibly corresponds to TRBD1 (5 bases). Trimming shortened V by 1 base and J by 1 base, and 10 bases separated the two germline ends. CDR3 length: 15 residues. In germline, CDR1 is WNHNN, CDR2 SYGVQD (reference sequence). The CDR3 region has the DNA TGCGCCAGCAGTGAGTGGAGGGGAGGGAACACTGAAGCTTTCTTT. Protein product: CASSEWRGGNTEAFF.

This chain uses TRBV7-9 with TRBJ2-1; 8 positions match TRBD2. The CDR3 consists of 16 residues. Germline values: CDR1 SEHNR, CDR2 FQNEAQ (reference sequence). Unmatched junction bases numbered 7, after V lost 3 bases and J lost 3 bases. The CDR3 bases are TGTGCCAGCAGCTTTATCGGACTAGCCTACTACAATGAGCAGTTCTTC. Protein sequence: CASSFIGLAYYNEQFF.

The chain recombines TRBV7-8 with TRBJ2-1, with D tentatively TRBD2 (6 bases). V lost 3 bases, J lost 0 bases, and 12 bases lay in between. The CDR3 runs to 16 residues. CDR1 is SGHVS, CDR2 FQNEAQ, per germline. The CDR3 here is CASSFRDSRSYNEQFF. CDR3 coding DNA: TGTGCCAGCAGCTTCCGGGACTCCCGCTCCTACAATGAGCAGTTCTTC.

J is TRBJ2-7 and V is TRBV28; tentatively, D is TRBD2 (6 bases). Trimming took 3 bases from V and 3 from J, leaving 15 bases between them. This CDR3 region has 15 residues. From germline, CDR1 is MDHEN and CDR2 SYDVKM. CDR3 in amino acids: CASSLYLTRGYEQYF. DNA for the CDR3: TGTGCCAGCAGTTTGTACCTGACTAGGGGCTACGAGCAGTACTTC.

V usage is TRBV5-4 and J usage is TRBJ2-5; the D gene is possibly TRBD2 (5 bases). Germline CDR1 reads SGHNT; CDR2 reads YYREEE (reference sequence). The ends were cut back, 3 bases at V and 5 bases at J, with 11 bases in the middle. The CDR3 is made up of 13 amino acids. CDR3 nucleotide sequence: TGTGCCAGCAGCTCCCCGGCGGGTGAGACCCAGTACTTC. This translates into CASSSPAGETQYF. Variable domain in full (rest from reference TRBV5-4 and TRBJ2-5): ETGVTQSPTHLIKTRGQQVTLRCSSQSGHNTVSWYQQALGQGPQFIFQYYREEENGRGNFPPRFSGLQFPNYSSELNVNALELDDSALYLCASSSPAGETQYFGPGTRLLVL.

A single count supports this clone. This chain uses TRBV12-3 or TRBV12-4 with TRBJ2-7; D is possibly TRBD1 (5 bases). V lost 8 bases to trimming and J lost 3 bases, with 11 bases between them. The CDR3 runs 12 residues. Here the CDR3 DNA reads TGTGCCAGCGGCAGGGAACACTACGAGCAGTACTTC. Residues: CASGREHYEQYF.

The table lists this clone with a count of one. This chain uses TRBV2 with TRBJ1-1, with 9 bases that match TRBD1. The V gene end was trimmed by 4 bases and the J gene end by 0 bases; junction bases not matched to a gene: 12. The CDR3 is 18 amino acids. Germline assignment: CDR1 SNHLY and CDR2 FYNNEI. The CDR3: CASSGRGTGKRMNTEAFF. The CDR3 region has the DNA TGTGCCAGCAGTGGCCGGGGGACAGGGAAAAGAATGAACACTGAAGCTTTCTTT. Complete variable domain (other parts from reference TRBV2 and TRBJ1-1): EPEVTQTPSHQVTQMGQEVILRCVPISNHLYFYWYRQILGQKVEFLVSFYNNEISEKSEIFDDQFSVERPDGSNFTLKIRSTKLEDSAMYFCASSGRGTGKRMNTEAFFGQGTRLTVV.